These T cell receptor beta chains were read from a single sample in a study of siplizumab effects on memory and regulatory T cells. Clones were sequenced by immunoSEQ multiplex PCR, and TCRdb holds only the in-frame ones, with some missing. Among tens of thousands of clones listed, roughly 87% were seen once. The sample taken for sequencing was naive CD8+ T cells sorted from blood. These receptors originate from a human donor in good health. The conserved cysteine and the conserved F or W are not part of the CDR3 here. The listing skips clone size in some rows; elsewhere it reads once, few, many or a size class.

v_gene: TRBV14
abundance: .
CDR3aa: ASSRGSVNTEAF

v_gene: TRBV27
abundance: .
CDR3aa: ASSASSGSFSDTQY

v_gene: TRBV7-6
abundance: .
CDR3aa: ASSPLEAPGNYGYT

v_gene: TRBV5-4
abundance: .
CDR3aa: ASSLLPPTDTQY

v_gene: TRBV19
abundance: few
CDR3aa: ASKSQGNQPQH

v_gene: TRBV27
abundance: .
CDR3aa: ASSLHPRSYEQY

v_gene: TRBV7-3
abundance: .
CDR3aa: ASSLGPGEGETQY

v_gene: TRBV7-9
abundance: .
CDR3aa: ASSIRAGELF

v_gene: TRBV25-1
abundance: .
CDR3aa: ASTEDGFTDTQY

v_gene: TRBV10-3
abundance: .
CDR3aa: AISGRDGPYEQY

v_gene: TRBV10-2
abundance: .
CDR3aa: ASSPVYEQY

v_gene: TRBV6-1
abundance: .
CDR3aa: ASSLPDRSNQPQH

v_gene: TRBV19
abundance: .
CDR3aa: ASSIRYSLTGEWTGELF

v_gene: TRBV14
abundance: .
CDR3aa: ASSQLYGADTQY

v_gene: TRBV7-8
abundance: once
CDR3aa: ASSLARALKFAPDYGYT

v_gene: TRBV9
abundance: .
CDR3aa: ASSVFSGANVLT

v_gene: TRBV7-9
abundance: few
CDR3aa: ASSILGGMNTEAF

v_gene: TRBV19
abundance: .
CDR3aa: ASSMGGVHNEQF

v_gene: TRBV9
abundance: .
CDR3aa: ASSPSGSSYNEQF

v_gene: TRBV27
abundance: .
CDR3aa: ASRPGGNQPQH

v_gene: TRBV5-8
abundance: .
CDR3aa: ASSSDFSDTQY

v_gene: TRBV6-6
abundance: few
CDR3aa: ASSDSSMDGYT